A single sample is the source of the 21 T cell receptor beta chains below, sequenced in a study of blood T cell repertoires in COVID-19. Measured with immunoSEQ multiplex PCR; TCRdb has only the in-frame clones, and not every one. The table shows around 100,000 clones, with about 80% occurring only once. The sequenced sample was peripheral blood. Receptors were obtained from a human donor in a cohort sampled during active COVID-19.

Here the CDR3 reads CASSPGRLTGNEQFF. The DNA for the CDR3 is TGTGCCAGCAGCCCTGGGCGCCTCACGGGGAATGAGCAGTTCTTC. The rearrangement uses TRBV9 and TRBJ2-1, with a possible D match to TRBD2 (5 bases). V lost 4 bases to trimming and J lost 7 bases, with 18 bases between them. The CDR3 is 15 residues long. The germline CDR1 and CDR2 sequences are SGDLS and YYNGEE.

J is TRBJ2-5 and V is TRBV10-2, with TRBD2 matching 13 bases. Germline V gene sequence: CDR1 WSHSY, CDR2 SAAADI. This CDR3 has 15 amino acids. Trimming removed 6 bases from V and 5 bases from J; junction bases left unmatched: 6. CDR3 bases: TGCGCCAGCAGACAACTAGCGGGGGGGGGTGAGACCCAGTACTTC. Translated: CASRQLAGGGETQYF.

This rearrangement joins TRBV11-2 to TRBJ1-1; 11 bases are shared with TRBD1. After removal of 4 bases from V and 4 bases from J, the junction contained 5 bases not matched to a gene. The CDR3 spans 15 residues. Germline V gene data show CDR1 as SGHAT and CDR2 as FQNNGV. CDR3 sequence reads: CASSYSDRGPTEAFF. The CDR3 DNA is TGTGCCAGCAGCTACTCGGACAGGGGGCCCACTGAAGCTTTCTTT. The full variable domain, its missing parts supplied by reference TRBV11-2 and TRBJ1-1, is EAGVAQSPRYKIIEKRQSVAFWCNPISGHATLYWYQQILGQGPKLLIQFQNNGVVDDSQLPKDRFSAERLKGVDSTLKIQPAKLEDSAVYLCASSYSDRGPTEAFFGQGTRLTVV.

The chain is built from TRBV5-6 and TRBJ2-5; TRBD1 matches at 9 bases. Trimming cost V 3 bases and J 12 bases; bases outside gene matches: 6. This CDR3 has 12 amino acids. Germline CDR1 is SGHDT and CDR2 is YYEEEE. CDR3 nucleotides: TGTGCCAGCAGCTCCGGGACAGGGCTAGAGTACTTC. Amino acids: CASSSGTGLEYF.

The CDR3 coding sequence is TGCGCCAGCAGCCAAGATCGGGGTTTGCAGGGCTACACCTTC. Its protein product is CASSQDRGLQGYTF. The chain has TRBV4-1 and TRBJ1-2; unclear D gene. The V end was cut by 0 bases, the J end by 8 bases, with 13 bases between. Looked up from germline, CDR1 is MGHRA and CDR2 is YSYEKL. There are 14 residues in the CDR3.

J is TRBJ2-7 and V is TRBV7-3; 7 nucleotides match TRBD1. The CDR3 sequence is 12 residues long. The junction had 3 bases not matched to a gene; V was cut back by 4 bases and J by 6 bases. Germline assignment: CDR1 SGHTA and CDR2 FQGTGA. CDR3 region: CASSSTGVEQYF. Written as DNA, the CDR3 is TGTGCCAGCAGCTCCACAGGGGTCGAGCAGTACTTC.

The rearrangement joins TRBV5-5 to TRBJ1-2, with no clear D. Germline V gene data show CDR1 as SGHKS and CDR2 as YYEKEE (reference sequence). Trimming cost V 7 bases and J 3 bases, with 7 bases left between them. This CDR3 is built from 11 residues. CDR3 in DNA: TGTGCCAGCCGGTGGTACTATGGCTACACCTTC. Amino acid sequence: CASRWYYGYTF. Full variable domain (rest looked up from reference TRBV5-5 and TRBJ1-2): DAGVTQSPTHLIKTRGQQVTLRCSPISGHKSVSWYQQVLGQGPQFIFQYYEKEERGRGNFPDRFSARQFPNYSSELNVNALLLGDSALYLCASRWYYGYTFGSGTRLTVV.

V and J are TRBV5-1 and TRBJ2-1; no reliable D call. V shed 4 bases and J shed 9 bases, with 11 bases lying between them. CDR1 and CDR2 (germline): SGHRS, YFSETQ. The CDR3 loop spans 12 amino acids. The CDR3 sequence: CASSLEAREQFF. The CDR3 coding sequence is TGCGCCAGCAGCCTCGAAGCCCGTGAGCAGTTCTTC. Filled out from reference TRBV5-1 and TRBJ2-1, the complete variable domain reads KAGVTQTPRYLIKTRGQQVTLSCSPISGHRSVSWYQQTPGQGLQFLFEYFSETQRNKGNFPGRFSGRQFSNSRSEMNVSTLELGDSALYLCASSLEAREQFFGPGTRLTVL.

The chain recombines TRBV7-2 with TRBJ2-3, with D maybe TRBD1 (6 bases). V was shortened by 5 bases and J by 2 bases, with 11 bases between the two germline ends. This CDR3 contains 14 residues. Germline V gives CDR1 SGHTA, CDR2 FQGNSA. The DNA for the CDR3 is TGTGCCAGCAGCCCAGGGGCTTTCACAGATACGCAGTATTTT. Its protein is CASSPGAFTDTQYF.

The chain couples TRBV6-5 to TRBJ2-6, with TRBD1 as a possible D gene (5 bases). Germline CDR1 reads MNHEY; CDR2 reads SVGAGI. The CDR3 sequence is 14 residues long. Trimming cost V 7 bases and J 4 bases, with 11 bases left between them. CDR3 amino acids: CASTRVAGANVLTF. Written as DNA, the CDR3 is TGTGCCAGCACCAGGGTTGCAGGGGCCAACGTCCTGACTTTC.

The CDR3 here is CASSPIRTGYNEQFF. CDR3 nucleotides: TGTGCCAGCAGCCCTATCCGGACAGGGTACAATGAGCAGTTCTTC. The chain links TRBV11-2 to TRBJ2-1; 8 bases match TRBD1. The CDR3 runs to 15 residues. The junction had 7 bases not matched to a gene; V was cut back by 5 bases and J by 4 bases. Germline lookup yields CDR1 SGHAT and CDR2 FQNNGV.

This chain's CDR3 is CASSRTGAKNIQYF. The CDR3 DNA follows: TGTGCCAGTAGCCGAACAGGGGCCAAAAACATTCAGTACTTC. J is TRBJ2-4 and V is TRBV19; D perhaps matches TRBD1 (6 bases). The CDR3 runs to 14 residues. Trimming took 6 bases from V and 1 from J, leaving 10 bases between them. Per the germline V gene, CDR1 is LNHDA and CDR2 is SQIVND (reference sequence).

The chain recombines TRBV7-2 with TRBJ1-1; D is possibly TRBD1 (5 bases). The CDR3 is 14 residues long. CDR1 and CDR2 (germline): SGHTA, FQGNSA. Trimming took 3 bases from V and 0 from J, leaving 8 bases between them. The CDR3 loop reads CASSFAGVNTEAFF. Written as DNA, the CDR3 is TGTGCCAGCAGCTTTGCGGGGGTGAACACTGAAGCTTTCTTT.

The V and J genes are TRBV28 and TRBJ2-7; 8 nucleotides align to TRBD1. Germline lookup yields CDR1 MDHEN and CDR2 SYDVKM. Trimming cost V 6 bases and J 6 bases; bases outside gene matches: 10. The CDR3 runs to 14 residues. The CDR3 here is CASRGEDRAGEQYF. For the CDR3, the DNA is TGTGCCAGCAGGGGGGAGGACAGGGCCGGCGAGCAGTACTTC.

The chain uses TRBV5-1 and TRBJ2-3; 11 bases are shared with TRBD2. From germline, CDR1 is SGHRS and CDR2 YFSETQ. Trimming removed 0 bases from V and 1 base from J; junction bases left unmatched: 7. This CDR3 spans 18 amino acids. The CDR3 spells CASSLGLAGRVGTDTQYF. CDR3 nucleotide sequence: TGCGCCAGCAGCTTGGGACTAGCGGGGAGGGTTGGCACAGATACGCAGTATTTT.

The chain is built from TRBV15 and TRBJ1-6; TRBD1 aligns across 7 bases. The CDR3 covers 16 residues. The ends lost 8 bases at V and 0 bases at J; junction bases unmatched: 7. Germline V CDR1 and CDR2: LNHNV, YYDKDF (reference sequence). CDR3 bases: TGTGCCACCTCCCGACAGGGAATCTCCTATAATTCACCCCTCCACTTT. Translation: CATSRQGISYNSPLHF.

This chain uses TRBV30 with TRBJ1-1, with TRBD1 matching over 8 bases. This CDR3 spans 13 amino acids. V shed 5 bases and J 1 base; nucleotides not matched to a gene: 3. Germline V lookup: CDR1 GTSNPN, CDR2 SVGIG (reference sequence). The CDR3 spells CAWWGQANTEAFF. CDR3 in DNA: TGTGCCTGGTGGGGACAGGCGAACACTGAAGCTTTCTTT.

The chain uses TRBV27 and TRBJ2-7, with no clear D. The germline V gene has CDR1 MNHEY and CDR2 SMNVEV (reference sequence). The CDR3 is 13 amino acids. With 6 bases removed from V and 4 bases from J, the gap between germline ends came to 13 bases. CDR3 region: CASSDALIYEQYF. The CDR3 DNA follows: TGTGCCAGCAGCGATGCGCTTATATACGAGCAGTACTTC.

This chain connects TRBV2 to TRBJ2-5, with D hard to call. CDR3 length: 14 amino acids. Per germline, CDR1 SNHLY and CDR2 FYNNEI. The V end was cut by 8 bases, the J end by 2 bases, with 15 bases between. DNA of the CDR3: TGTGCCAGCGTCCCCGCGAGCTTACAAGAGACCCAGTACTTC. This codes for CASVPASLQETQYF. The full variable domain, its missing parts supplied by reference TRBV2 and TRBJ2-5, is EPEVTQTPSHQVTQMGQEVILRCVPISNHLYFYWYRQILGQKVEFLVSFYNNEISEKSEIFDDQFSVERPDGSNFTLKIRSTKLEDSAMYFCASVPASLQETQYFGPGTRLLVL.

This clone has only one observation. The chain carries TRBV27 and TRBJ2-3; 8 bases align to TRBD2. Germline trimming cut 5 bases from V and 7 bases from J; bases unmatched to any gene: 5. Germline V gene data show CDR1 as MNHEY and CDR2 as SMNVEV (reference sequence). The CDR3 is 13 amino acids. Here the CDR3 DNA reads TGTGCCAGCAGTCTGGAGCGGGGGAATACGCAGTATTTT. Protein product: CASSLERGNTQYF.

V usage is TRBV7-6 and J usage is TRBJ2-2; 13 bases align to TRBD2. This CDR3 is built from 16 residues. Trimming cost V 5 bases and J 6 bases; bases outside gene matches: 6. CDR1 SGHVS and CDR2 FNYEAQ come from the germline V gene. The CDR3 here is CASSPRTSGGSGELFF. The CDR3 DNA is TGTGCCAGCAGCCCAAGGACTAGCGGGGGATCCGGGGAGCTGTTTTTT.